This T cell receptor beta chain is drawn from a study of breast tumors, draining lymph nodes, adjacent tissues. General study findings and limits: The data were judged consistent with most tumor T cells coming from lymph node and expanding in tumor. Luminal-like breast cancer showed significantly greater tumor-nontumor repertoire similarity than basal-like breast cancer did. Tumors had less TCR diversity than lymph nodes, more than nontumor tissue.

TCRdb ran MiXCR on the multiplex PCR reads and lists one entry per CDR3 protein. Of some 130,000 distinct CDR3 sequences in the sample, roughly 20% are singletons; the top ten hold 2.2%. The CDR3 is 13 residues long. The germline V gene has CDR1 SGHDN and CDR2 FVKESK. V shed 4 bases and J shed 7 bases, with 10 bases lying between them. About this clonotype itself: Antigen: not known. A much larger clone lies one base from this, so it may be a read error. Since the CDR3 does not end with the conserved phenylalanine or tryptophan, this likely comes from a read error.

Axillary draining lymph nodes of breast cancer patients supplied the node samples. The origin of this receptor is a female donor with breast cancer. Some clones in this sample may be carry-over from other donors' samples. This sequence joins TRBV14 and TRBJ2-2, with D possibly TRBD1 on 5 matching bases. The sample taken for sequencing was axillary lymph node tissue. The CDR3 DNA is TGTGCCAGCAGCCGCTCAGGGTTCGGGGAGCTGTTTGTT. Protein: CASSRSGFGELFV.